This T cell receptor (beta chain) derives from a study of T cell responses to AZD1222 COVID-19 vaccine. Whole-study findings and limits: Donors, mostly white British, included more females; clonal diversity was possibly underestimated. Seropositivity was recorded at baseline in only a handful of AZD1222 recipients. Receipt of two AZD1222 doses was followed by a rise in Spike-specific TCR breadth and depth.

Produced via immunoSEQ multiplex PCR; TCRdb's table is partial and in-frame only. Of under 80,000 clones listed, around 80% are singletons. Concerning this clone: Its antigen remains unknown.

V lost 5 bases, J lost 2 bases, and 10 bases lay in between. Per germline, CDR1 MNHEY and CDR2 SVGEGT. The CDR3 loop spans 14 amino acids. Doses given second, at about 4 or about 12 weeks, were pooled. This specimen consisted of peripheral blood, obtained 28 days after the second AZD1222 dose. The rearrangement joins TRBV6-2 or TRBV6-3 to TRBJ1-5; D gene unclear. The receptor was isolated from an adult who received the AZD1222 COVID-19 vaccine. The CDR3 loop is CASSKTGGNQPQHF. CDR3 nucleotides: TGTGCCAGCAGTAAGACCGGCGGCAATCAGCCCCAGCATTTT.